These 7 T cell receptor beta chains share one sample of origin, sequenced in a study of blood T cell repertoires in COVID-19. Clones were read by immunoSEQ multiplex PCR, and TCRdb kept only the in-frame ones, dropping some. The sample carries 72,000 or so clones, approximately 86% recorded once. The sequencing sample was made of peripheral blood. These receptors were collected from a woman in her fifties or sixties with acute or convalescent COVID-19.

This chain uses TRBV6-5 with TRBJ1-2, with 7 bases identical to TRBD1. CDR1 MNHEY and CDR2 SVGAGI come from the germline V gene. There are 13 residues in the CDR3. V lost 6 bases and J lost 8; bases outside the gene matches: 9. The CDR3 loop is CASRFQQGPGYTF. CDR3 DNA sequence: TGTGCCAGCAGATTTCAACAGGGGCCGGGCTACACCTTC.

The V and J genes are TRBV6-5 and TRBJ1-1; TRBD1 might be the D (5 bases). Germline values: CDR1 MNHEY, CDR2 SVGAGI. V lost 9 bases and J 4 bases, leaving 21 bases between the germline ends. The CDR3 is 15 amino acids. In DNA, the CDR3 is TGTGCCAGTGGGGCCGAAGCAGGAACCCTCACTGAAGCTTTCTTT. It is translated as CASGAEAGTLTEAFF.

The chain carries TRBV14 and TRBJ2-5; 8 nucleotides agree with TRBD2. Germline V CDR1 and CDR2: SGHDN, FVKESK. Trimming took 7 bases from V and 0 from J; bases not matched to a gene: 10. The CDR3 contains 16 residues. The CDR3 here is CASTPGLGRYQETQYF. CDR3 DNA: TGTGCCAGCACCCCGGGACTAGGACGGTACCAAGAGACCCAGTACTTC.

V is TRBV2 and J is TRBJ2-5, with D tentatively TRBD2 (6 bases). CDR1 and CDR2 from the germline V gene are SNHLY and FYNNEI. The ends were cut back, 6 bases at V and 4 bases at J, with 9 bases in the middle. CDR3 size: 12 residues. The DNA for the CDR3 is TGTGCCAGCAGGACTAGTGGAGAGACCCAGTACTTC. Amino acid sequence: CASRTSGETQYF. Looking up the rest from reference TRBV2 and TRBJ2-5 gives the full variable domain: EPEVTQTPSHQVTQMGQEVILRCVPISNHLYFYWYRQILGQKVEFLVSFYNNEISEKSEIFDDQFSVERPDGSNFTLKIRSTKLEDSAMYFCASRTSGETQYFGPGTRLLVL.

The genes are TRBV6-2 or TRBV6-3 and TRBJ2-2, with unresolved D. The length of the CDR3 is 15 residues. The germline CDR1 and CDR2 sequences are MNHEY and SVGEGT. Trimming removed 0 bases from V and 1 base from J, with 6 bases in between. CDR3 sequence reads: CASSYSRLNTGELFF. The CDR3 DNA reads TGTGCCAGCAGTTACTCAAGACTGAACACCGGGGAGCTGTTTTTT.

This chain links TRBV7-8 with TRBJ2-3, with D maybe TRBD1 (6 bases). The CDR3 contains 13 residues. Germline V gives CDR1 SGHVS, CDR2 FQNEAQ. The V and J ends lost 2 bases and 4 bases respectively, with 7 bases between them. CDR3 DNA sequence: TGTGCCAGCAGCTTACAGGGGCCAGATACGCAGTATTTT. Translating it yields CASSLQGPDTQYF.

The CDR3 sequence is CASSLSGGADEQFF. CDR3 in DNA: TGTGCCAGCTCTCTTAGCGGGGGGGCCGATGAGCAGTTCTTC. V gene TRBV18 combines with J gene TRBJ2-1, with 11 bases matching TRBD2. From germline, CDR1 is KGHSH and CDR2 LQKENI. The length of the CDR3 is 14 residues. V was pared by 6 bases and J by 8 bases, with 6 bases of the junction left unmatched.